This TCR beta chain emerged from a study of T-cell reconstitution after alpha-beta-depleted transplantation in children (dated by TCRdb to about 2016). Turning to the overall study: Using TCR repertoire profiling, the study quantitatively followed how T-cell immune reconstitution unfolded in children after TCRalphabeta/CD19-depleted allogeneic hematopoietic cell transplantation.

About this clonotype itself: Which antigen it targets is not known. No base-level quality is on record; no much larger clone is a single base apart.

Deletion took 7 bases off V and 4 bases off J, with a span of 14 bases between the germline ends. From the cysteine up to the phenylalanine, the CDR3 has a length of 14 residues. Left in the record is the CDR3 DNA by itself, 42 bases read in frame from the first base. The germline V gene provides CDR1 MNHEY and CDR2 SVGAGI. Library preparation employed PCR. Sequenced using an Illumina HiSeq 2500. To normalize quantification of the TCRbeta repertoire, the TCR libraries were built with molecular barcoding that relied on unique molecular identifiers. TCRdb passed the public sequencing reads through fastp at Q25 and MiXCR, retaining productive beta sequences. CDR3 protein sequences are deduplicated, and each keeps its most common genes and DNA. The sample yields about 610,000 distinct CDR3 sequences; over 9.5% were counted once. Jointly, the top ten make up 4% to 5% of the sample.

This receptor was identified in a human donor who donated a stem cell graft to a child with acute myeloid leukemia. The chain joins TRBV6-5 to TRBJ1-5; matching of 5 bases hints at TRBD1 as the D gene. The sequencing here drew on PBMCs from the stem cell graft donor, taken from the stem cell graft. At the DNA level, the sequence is TGTGCCAGCAACTGGGGGGGAGGGAATCAGCCCCAGCATTTT. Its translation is CASNWGGGNQPQHF.